This TCR beta chain was recorded in a study of shared clonotypes between healthy human individuals. Across the whole study: A couple of female and a few male donors aged 18 to 49 were enrolled.

Study conclusions and caveats: The expectation was that sequencing depth would affect clonotype sharing among donors. Generally, naive subsets came out with larger estimated richness than memory subsets.

Terminally differentiated effector memory CD45RA+ cells were left out of the naive CD8 fraction, which was CD45RO-negative and positively selected for CCR7. The junction had 10 bases not matched to a gene; V was cut back by 5 bases and J by 4 bases. This CDR3 has 16 residues. CDR1 is SGHAT, CDR2 FQNNGV, per germline. On this clone: Its antigen remains unidentified.

TCRdb keeps only in-frame clones here, not all; method: immunoSEQ multiplex PCR. The repertoire includes 2 million to 2.5 million clones, roughly 95% of them detected once, and more than 0.95% sits in the top ten. The V and J genes are TRBV11-2 and TRBJ2-5; 10 bases are shared with TRBD1. Sequencing was performed on naive CD8+ T cells sorted from blood. The TCR was taken from a man aged 18-30 years in good health. The CDR3 reads CASSLTGQGEIETQYF. The CDR3 DNA is TGTGCCAGCAGCCTTACTGGACAGGGGGAGATAGAGACCCAGTACTTC.